One sample yielded the 21 T cell receptor beta chains listed below, sequenced in a study of T cells in Graves' hyperthyroidism and ophthalmopathy. Amplified TCR beta CDR3 regions derived from RNA transcripts. First-round RT-PCR of the TCR CDR3 relied on the HTBI primer set. TCRdb re-called the multiplex PCR reads through MiXCR, storing one row per CDR3 protein. The sample has hundreds of thousands of distinct CDR3 sequences; approximately 26% are singletons. The sample was blood. Receptors were obtained from a man between 35 and 55 years old with Graves' hyperthyroidism that later progressed to Graves' ophthalmopathy.

The rearrangement joins TRBV20-1 to TRBJ2-7; tentatively, D is TRBD2 (6 bases). This CDR3 spans 13 amino acids. The germline gives CDR1 DFQATT, CDR2 SNEGSKA (reference sequence). The ends were cut back, 3 bases at V and 2 bases at J, with 11 bases in the middle. This CDR3 reads CSASLARPYEQYF. The DNA for the CDR3 is TGCAGTGCTAGCCTAGCGAGACCCTACGAGCAGTACTTC.

This clonotype was seen at least ten times. This chain connects TRBV2 to TRBJ2-7, with D perhaps matching TRBD1 (5 bases). The CDR3 contains 12 residues. V lost 7 bases and J lost 1, with 8 bases in between. The germline V gene encodes CDR1 SNHLY and CDR2 FYNNEI. The CDR3 DNA is TGTGCCAGCAAAAGACAGTCCTACGAGCAGTACTTC. Protein product: CASKRQSYEQYF.

This clonotype was counted at least ten times. The gene calls are TRBV4-1 and TRBJ1-3; no definite D call. The germline V gene encodes CDR1 MGHRA and CDR2 YSYEKL. The ends were cut back, 3 bases at V and 0 bases at J, with 6 bases in the middle. CDR3 length equals 14 residues. The CDR3 region is CASSQFSSGNTIYF. CDR3 bases: TGCGCCAGCAGCCAGTTCAGCTCTGGAAACACCATATATTTT.

This clonotype has just one count. V and J are TRBV30 and TRBJ1-2; TRBD1 matches at 7 bases. J gave up 4 bases and V 0 bases, and 5 bases lay outside the gene matches. Germline V lookup: CDR1 GTSNPN, CDR2 SVGIG (reference sequence). The CDR3 length is 14 residues. In nucleotides, the CDR3 is TGTGCCTGGAGTGTCCGACAGGGAAGCTATGGCTACACCTTC. Translation gives CAWSVRQGSYGYTF.

This clonotype was observed at least ten times. The chain joins TRBV19 to TRBJ1-1; D is ambiguous. The CDR3 has 11 amino acids. Germline CDR1 is LNHDA and CDR2 is SQIVND (reference sequence). Between the trimmed V and J ends, which lost 6 bases and 11 bases, there was a span of 13 bases. Here the CDR3 DNA reads TGTGCCAGTAGATTCTCGGGTTTTGCTTTCTTT. Protein: CASRFSGFAFF.

The table lists this clonotype with a few counts. The chain combines TRBV2 with TRBJ1-5; D is undetermined. Germline CDR1 SNHLY, CDR2 FYNNEI. The ends were cut back, 5 bases at V and 0 bases at J, with 14 bases in the middle. The CDR3 contains 16 residues. The CDR3 reads CASSFQRANSNQPQHF. CDR3 DNA: TGTGCCAGCAGTTTCCAAAGGGCAAATAGCAATCAGCCCCAGCATTTT.

There are many counts of this clonotype. The rearrangement links TRBV29-1 to TRBJ1-2; D not resolved. The CDR3 totals 13 residues. The ends were cut back, 7 bases at V and 4 bases at J, with 16 bases in the middle. Germline V gives CDR1 SQVTM, CDR2 ANQGSEA. The CDR3 DNA is TGCAGCGGTACGGCCCTAGCGGGCTATGGCTACACCTTC. This translates into CSGTALAGYGYTF. The full variable domain, in which reference TRBV29-1 and TRBJ1-2 provide the parts outside the CDR3, is SAVISQKPSRDICQRGTSLTIQCQVDSQVTMMFWYRQQPGQSLTLIATANQGSEATYESGFVIDKFPISRPNLTFSTLTVSNMSPEDSSIYLCSGTALAGYGYTFGSGTRLTVV.

This clonotype has ten or more counts. The V gene is TRBV28, the J gene TRBJ1-2, with a possible D match to TRBD1 (5 bases). This CDR3 has 16 amino acids. The V end was cut by 3 bases, the J end by 7 bases, with 21 bases between. Germline V gene data show CDR1 as MDHEN and CDR2 as SYDVKM. In DNA, the CDR3 is TGTGCCAGCAGTTTTAGGGGTTTGGGGAATGTCGGTGGCTACACCTTC. Its protein product is CASSFRGLGNVGGYTF.

V is TRBV12-3 or TRBV12-4 and J is TRBJ1-1; 9 positions match TRBD1. Trimming took 6 bases from V and 5 from J; bases not matched to a gene: 10. The CDR3 has 15 amino acids. As DNA, the CDR3 is TGTGCCAGCAGCAAAACAGGGGGCGTTCGTACTGAAGCTTTCTTT. Translating it yields CASSKTGGVRTEAFF.

This clonotype was observed at least ten times. This sequence joins TRBV25-1 and TRBJ1-1; possibly TRBD1 for D (5 bases). CDR3 length: 13 residues. The germline V and J ends were trimmed by 4 bases and 3 bases, with 9 bases remaining between them. From germline, CDR1 is MGHDK and CDR2 SYGVNS. The CDR3 bases are TGTGCCAGCAGTGTTTGGGGGGACACTGAAGCTTTCTTT. It codes for CASSVWGDTEAFF.

This clonotype was counted ten times or more. The chain recombines TRBV6-4 with TRBJ2-7, with a possible D match to TRBD2 (5 bases). V was trimmed by 10 bases and J by 5 bases, leaving 30 bases between them. Germline CDR1 and CDR2: MRHNA and SNTAGT. The CDR3 extends over 17 amino acids. The CDR3 nucleotides read TGTGCCACCGGCCGAGAGAACGCGGGCCCGCTGGGAGACGAGCAGTACTTC. Translating gives CATGRENAGPLGDEQYF.

The rearrangement uses TRBV6-5 and TRBJ2-5; a weak D match, TRBD2 (6 bases). Germline-derived CDR1 and CDR2 are MNHEY and SVGAGI. The length of the CDR3 is 16 residues. Trimming removed 3 bases at V and 0 bases at J, with 14 bases between. The CDR3 protein is CASSYVAGPHQETQYF. CDR3 in DNA: TGTGCCAGCAGTTATGTGGCGGGGCCCCACCAAGAGACCCAGTACTTC.

In its sample, this clonotype was seen a few times. The chain's CDR3 is CASSSGEQLSGGTEAFF. The CDR3 DNA reads as TGTGCCAGCAGTTCAGGCGAACAGCTCTCGGGGGGCACTGAAGCTTTCTTT. The rearrangement uses TRBV28 and TRBJ1-1; D is perhaps TRBD1 (5 bases). Trimming removed 4 bases at V and 4 bases at J, with 22 bases between. The CDR3 consists of 17 residues. Germline lookup yields CDR1 MDHEN and CDR2 SYDVKM.

The gene calls are TRBV2 and TRBJ2-7; possibly TRBD2 for D (6 bases). Germline V gene lookup returns CDR1 SNHLY and CDR2 FYNNEI. V lost 8 bases and J lost 3, with 11 bases in between. The CDR3 length is 12 residues. In DNA, the CDR3 is TGTGCCAGCCTTAGCGGAGTCTACGAGCAGTACTTC. Its protein product is CASLSGVYEQYF.

This clonotype was observed at least ten times. The rearrangement joins TRBV18 to TRBJ1-1; possibly TRBD1 for D (6 bases). Between the trimmed V and J ends, which lost 2 bases and 6 bases, there was a span of 16 bases. CDR1 and CDR2 (germline): KGHSH, LQKENI. The length of the CDR3 is 15 residues. CDR3 DNA: TGTGCCAGCTCACCATGGACAGAAGCACTCTCTGAAGCTTTCTTT. It encodes CASSPWTEALSEAFF.

There are many counts of this clonotype. This chain joins TRBV6-5 and TRBJ2-7; D remains unclear. The germline gives CDR1 MNHEY, CDR2 SVGAGI. Trimming took off 2 bases at V and 1 base at J, with 9 bases between the two ends. The CDR3 has 14 amino acids. DNA of the CDR3: TGTGCCAGCAGTTACGGTCAAATTTCCTACGAGCAGTACTTC. Translated: CASSYGQISYEQYF.

This clonotype was counted many times. V usage is TRBV28 and J usage is TRBJ1-5, with 8 bases identical to TRBD1. The CDR3 spans 14 residues. From germline, CDR1 is MDHEN and CDR2 SYDVKM. The V and J ends lost 4 bases and 7 bases, in that order; junction bases with no gene match: 6. The CDR3 DNA reads TGTGCCAGCAGTTCGGACAGGGAAGGGCAGCCCCAGCATTTT. Translation: CASSSDREGQPQHF.

This clonotype has a count of ten or more. V is TRBV20-1 and J is TRBJ1-1, with D hard to call. V lost 3 bases, J lost 1 base, and 12 bases lay in between. The CDR3 extends over 14 amino acids. The germline V gene encodes CDR1 DFQATT and CDR2 SNEGSKA (reference sequence). CDR3 amino acids: CSASWGLRNTEAFF. The CDR3 nucleotides are TGCAGTGCTAGTTGGGGTTTAAGGAACACTGAAGCTTTCTTT.

Ten or more counts support this clonotype. Here the CDR3 DNA reads TGTGCCAGCAGCTTAGAGAGACAGGGGTGGTACGAGCAGTACTTC. Translating gives CASSLERQGWYEQYF. The rearrangement links TRBV11-2 to TRBJ2-7; 8 nucleotides align to TRBD1. This CDR3 has 15 amino acids. J lost 4 bases, V lost 0 bases, and 5 bases had no gene match. Germline CDR1 reads SGHAT; CDR2 reads FQNNGV.

This clonotype was counted ten times or more. V gene TRBV12-3 or TRBV12-4 combines with J gene TRBJ2-2; 10 bases match TRBD1. Germline trimming cut 1 base from V and 5 bases from J; bases unmatched to any gene: 4. CDR3 length: 16 residues. CDR3 nucleotide sequence: TGTGCCAGCAGTTTAGGGGACAGGGGTTTAACCGGGGAGCTGTTTTTT. It codes for CASSLGDRGLTGELFF.

At least ten counts were recorded for this clonotype. The chain couples TRBV20-1 to TRBJ1-2, with D uncertain. Trimming shortened V by 0 bases and J by 5 bases, and 10 bases separated the two germline ends. The CDR3 extends over 13 amino acids. CDR1 is DFQATT and CDR2 is SNEGSKA in the germline V gene (reference sequence). The CDR3 DNA follows: TGCAGTGCTAGAGACCCCACTGGTTATGGCTACACCTTC. It specifies CSARDPTGYGYTF.